This T cell receptor (beta chain) was obtained from a study of cytomegalovirus exposure and HLA in healthy donors. Study-level findings and limits: An Asian-associated ancestry cluster reportedly showed fewer N-insertions than the approximately 690-donor mean in a later analysis. Whilst most TCR sequences proved rare, a subset of public TCRs occurred across many donors. Productive status was seen about 87% or about 30% of the time for most TCR beta V segments in an earlier analysis. The classifier reportedly diagnosed cytomegalovirus status with high sensitivity and specificity.

This clone was seen just once. Antigen: not known. The PCR made use of 60 Vbeta and 13 Jbeta primers. Produced via immunoSEQ multiplex PCR; TCRdb's table is partial and in-frame only. The profile shows around 140,000 clones, approximately 78% of them singletons. V shed 0 bases and J 8 bases; nucleotides not matched to a gene: 9. CDR1 and CDR2 from the germline V gene are ENHRY and SYGVKD. The CDR3 has 16 residues. The sample taken for sequencing was PBMCs. The sequence was obtained from a woman aged 45-65 years in good health and CMV-seropositive. The V gene is TRBV10-3, the J gene TRBJ1-4, with 7 positions matching TRBD1. CDR3 in DNA: TGTGCCATCAGTGAGTCTCCGACGGGACAGATCGAAAAACTGTTTTTT. This codes for CAISESPTGQIEKLFF.